This TCR beta chain was recorded in a study of blood T cells in healthy people across ages. Overall study results and limits: The CMV status of each donor remained undetermined, and this could have confounded shifts in expanded clonotypes.

As concerns this clonotype: Its antigen remains unidentified.

A second PCR, run for about 6 to 11 cycles, used a sample-barcoded 5' primer plus a J-beta primer mix. TCRdb re-called the 5' RACE reads with MiXCR, one entry per CDR3 protein. The sample has roughly 1,500,000 distinct CDR3 sequences, approximately 38% seen once. Roughly 10 milliliters of peripheral blood were drawn from each donor into EDTA-treated tubes. What was sequenced was blood. The TCR originated in a woman younger than 30 in good health.

The CDR3 region has the DNA TGTGCCACCAGCGGTGGGACACCCGGGGGCACAGATACGCAGTATTTT. It translates to CATSGGTPGGTDTQYF. This sequence joins TRBV15 and TRBJ2-3; D may be TRBD1 (6 bases). CDR3 length: 16 residues. Germline lookup yields CDR1 LNHNV and CDR2 YYDKDF (reference sequence). With 5 bases removed from V and 1 base from J, the gap between germline ends came to 16 bases.